This TCR beta chain was observed in a study of T cells in Graves' hyperthyroidism and ophthalmopathy (dated by TCRdb to between 2019 and 2020). Background on the whole study: Peripheral blood samples were taken at initial diagnosis, before any treatment was given. For training and testing, the roughly 100 patients in the discovery cohort were randomly divided in a 7:3 ratio. TCR Vbeta CDR3 sequencing of some 140 peripheral blood samples (approximately 44 ophthalmopathy, about 80 hyperthyroidism and approximately 17 progressor patients) is reported in the paper. Once sampling was done, hyperthyroidism patients were given methimazole at a starting dose of 30 mg daily, whereas ophthalmopathy patients were given high-dose intravenous methylprednisolone. Prospective prediction of ophthalmopathy was tested in an independent validation cohort of fewer than 20 hyperthyroidism patients and 17 patients who later progressed to ophthalmopathy. In over five Graves' hyperthyroidism patients, the study also compared T-cell repertoires from thyroid tissue with T-cell repertoires from blood. To identify TCR V-J signatures that set the groups apart, the researchers used a discovery cohort of roughly 100 patients, made up of roughly 45 with Graves' ophthalmopathy and some 55 with stable Graves' hyperthyroidism. Paper-wide results and their limitations: Sample size was not statistically predetermined, and blinding of investigators to group allocation was not performed. A model built on a 13 V-J signature distinguished ophthalmopathy from stable hyperthyroidism, reaching 87.88% sensitivity and 81.08% specificity in cross-validation and 80%/75% in testing. In validation, the model predicted progression to ophthalmopathy with about 71% sensitivity and approximately 72% specificity, a median of approximately 6.7 months before onset. Blood samples also contained most of the expanded thyroid clonotypes (frequency above 0.001), which suggests that blood repertoires may reflect thyroid immune responses.

Stable Graves' hyperthyroidism was defined as the absence of progression to ophthalmopathy over 18 months of follow-up. Hyperthyroidism patients were aged 18 to 65 years and newly diagnosed, with disease duration of less than 2 months. Any patient with an uncontrolled infection, another autoimmune disease, pregnancy or lactation was excluded. Diagnoses were based on clinical symptoms, serum thyroxine and TRAb, thyroid ultrasound and orbital computed tomography. PBMCs were isolated from roughly 10 ml of fresh peripheral blood by Ficoll-Paque density gradient centrifugation. Total RNA was extracted using Trizol reagent, and RNA quality was assessed on an Agilent 2100 Bioanalyzer. The TCR beta CDR3 regions were amplified from RNA transcripts. The TCR CDR3 was subjected to a first round of RT-PCR using the HTBI primer set and the Qiagen OneStep RT-PCR kit. A second multiplex PCR round built the libraries, followed by size selection and purification. Paired-end sequencing of the libraries was performed with 100 bp reads on an Illumina HiSeq2000. The original pipeline was this. Raw data were processed with SOAPnuke, discarding reads with adapters, uncalled bases, mean Phred below 15, or no exact constant-primer or identifier match. COPE v1.2.5 was used to merge high-quality paired reads, and clonotypes were defined as unique nucleotide sequences. MiTCR v1.1 was used to align the clonotypes against IMGT TRBV, TRBD and TRBJ reference segments. The analysis was restricted to V-J combinations with a frequency above 0.0001, which together covered 99.2% of the repertoires. A TCS score was defined as the ratio of F50 (clonal expansion) to E x V (chaos), with BLOSUM62-based TCRdist applied between CDR3 peptides within each V-J. Welch's t-statistics and random forest reduced around 520 V-J features to roughly 13, which were used in a naive Bayes classifier (R e1071). TCRdb passed the public sequencing reads through fastp at Q25 and MiXCR, retaining productive beta sequences. Records with the same CDR3 protein are collapsed into one entry carrying the most frequent genes and DNA. It is TCRdb's table, rather than the study itself, that gives the V and J calls and clone size. The sample table records about 210,000 distinct CDR3 sequences; about a sixth of these occur just once. Roughly 50% of the sample goes to the ten largest clones.

This clonotype appeared many times. The antigen it binds to is not known. No much larger clone exists at a distance of one base, and base qualities are not known. The sample consisted of blood. The receptor was derived from a man aged 50-59 years with Graves' hyperthyroidism.

The CDR3 amino acid sequence is: CASSLEGRSSYNEQFF. The nucleotides are TGCGCCAGCAGCTTGGAGGGGCGGAGCTCCTACAATGAGCAGTTCTTC. The chain is encoded by TRBV5-1 joined to TRBJ2-1, with TRBD1 tentatively as D gene (5 bases match). Including the terminal cysteine and phenylalanine, the CDR3 comprises 16 residues. This entry keeps only the CDR3 DNA: 48 bases, framed from base 1. The germline ends are 10 bases apart after V is trimmed by 0 bases and J by 0 bases. The germline V gene gives CDR1 as SGHRS and CDR2 as YFSETQ.